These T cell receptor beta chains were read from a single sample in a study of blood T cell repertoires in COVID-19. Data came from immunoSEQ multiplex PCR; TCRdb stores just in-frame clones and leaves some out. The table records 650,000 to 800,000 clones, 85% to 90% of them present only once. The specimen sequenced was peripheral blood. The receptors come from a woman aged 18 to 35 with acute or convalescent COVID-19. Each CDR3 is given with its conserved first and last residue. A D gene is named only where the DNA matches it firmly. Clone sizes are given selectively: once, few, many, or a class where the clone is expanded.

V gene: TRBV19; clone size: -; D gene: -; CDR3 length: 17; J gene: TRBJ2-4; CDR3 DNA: TGTGCCAGTAGCGTCGACAGAAACTTTTTGACCAAAAACATTCAGTACTTC; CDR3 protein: CASSVDRNFLTKNIQYF
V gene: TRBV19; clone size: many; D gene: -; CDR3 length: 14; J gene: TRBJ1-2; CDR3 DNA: TGTGCCAGTAGTATTGGGAGAGGGAACTATGGCTACACCTTC; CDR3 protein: CASSIGRGNYGYTF
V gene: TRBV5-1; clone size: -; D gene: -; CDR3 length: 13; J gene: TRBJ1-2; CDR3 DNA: TGCGCCAGCAGCTTGGACACCTTCTATGGCTACACCTTC; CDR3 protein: CASSLDTFYGYTF
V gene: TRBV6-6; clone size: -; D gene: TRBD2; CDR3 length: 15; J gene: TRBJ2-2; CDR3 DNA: TGTGCCAGCAGTGAGCGGGGGCGGGTCACCGGGGAGCTGTTTTTT; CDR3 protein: CASSERGRVTGELFF
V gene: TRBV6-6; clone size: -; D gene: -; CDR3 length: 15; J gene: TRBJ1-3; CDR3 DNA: TGTGCCAGCAGTTACGGAGGGCAACCTGGAAACACCATATATTTT; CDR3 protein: CASSYGGQPGNTIYF
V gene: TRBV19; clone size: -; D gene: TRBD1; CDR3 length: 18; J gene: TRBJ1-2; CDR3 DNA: TGTGCCAGTAGTACAGATGCGACAGGGGGCAGGGGAAACTATGGCTACACCTTC; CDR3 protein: CASSTDATGGRGNYGYTF
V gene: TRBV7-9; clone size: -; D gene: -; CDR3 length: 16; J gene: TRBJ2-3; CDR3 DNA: TGTGCCAGCAGCTTAGCAGCTAGCGTGAGCACAGATACGCAGTATTTT; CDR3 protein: CASSLAASVSTDTQYF
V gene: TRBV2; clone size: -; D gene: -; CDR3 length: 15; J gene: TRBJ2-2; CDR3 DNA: TGTGCCAGCGAGGGGGCGGGAACGAACACCGGGGAGCTGTTTTTT; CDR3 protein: CASEGAGTNTGELFF
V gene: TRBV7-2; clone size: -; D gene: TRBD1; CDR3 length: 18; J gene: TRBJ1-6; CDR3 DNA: TGTGCCAGCAGCTCCCCGGGACAGAGGTTGGGCAATAATTCACCCCTCCACTTT; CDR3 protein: CASSSPGQRLGNNSPLHF
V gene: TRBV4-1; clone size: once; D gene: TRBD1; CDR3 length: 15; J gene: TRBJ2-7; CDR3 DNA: TGCGCCAGCAGCCAAGAGGGTATCAGGGGGCTCGAGCAGTACTTC; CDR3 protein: CASSQEGIRGLEQYF
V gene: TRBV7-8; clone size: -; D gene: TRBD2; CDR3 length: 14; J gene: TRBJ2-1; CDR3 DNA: TGTGCCAGCAGCTACCGACTAGCGGGGGATGAGCAGTTCTTC; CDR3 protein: CASSYRLAGDEQFF
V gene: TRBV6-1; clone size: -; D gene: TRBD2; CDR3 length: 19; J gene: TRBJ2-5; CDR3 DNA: TGTGCCAGCAGTGACGGTACGGCTAGCGGGGGGCTCAGGAAAGAGACCCAGTACTTC; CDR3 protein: CASSDGTASGGLRKETQYF
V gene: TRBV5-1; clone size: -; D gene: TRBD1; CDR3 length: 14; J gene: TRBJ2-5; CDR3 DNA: TGCGCCAGCAGCTTAAAGACAGGGGAAGAGACCCAGTACTTC; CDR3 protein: CASSLKTGEETQYF
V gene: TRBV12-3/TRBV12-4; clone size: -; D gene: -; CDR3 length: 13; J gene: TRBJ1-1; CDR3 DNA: TGTGCCAGCAGTTTAGACTATTACACTGAAGCTTTCTTT; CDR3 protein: CASSLDYYTEAFF
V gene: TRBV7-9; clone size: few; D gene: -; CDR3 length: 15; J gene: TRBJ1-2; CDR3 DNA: TGTGCCAGCAGCCAAAGAGGGAACCTCGAGTATGGCTACACCTTC; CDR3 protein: CASSQRGNLEYGYTF
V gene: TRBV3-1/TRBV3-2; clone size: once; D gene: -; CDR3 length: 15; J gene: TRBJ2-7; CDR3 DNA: TGTGCCAGCAGCCAAGATCGTCTAGTAGTCTACGAGCAGTACTTC; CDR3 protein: CASSQDRLVVYEQYF
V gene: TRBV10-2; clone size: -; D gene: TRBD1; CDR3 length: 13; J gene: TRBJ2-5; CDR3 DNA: TGCGCCAGGAACCCCAGGGGGTGGGAGACCCAGTACTTC; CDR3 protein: CARNPRGWETQYF
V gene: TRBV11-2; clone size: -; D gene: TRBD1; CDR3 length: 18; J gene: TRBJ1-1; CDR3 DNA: TGTGCCAGCAGCCCCCCCCGGTACAGGGGCGCGGGAAACACTGAAGCTTTCTTT; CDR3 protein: CASSPPRYRGAGNTEAFF
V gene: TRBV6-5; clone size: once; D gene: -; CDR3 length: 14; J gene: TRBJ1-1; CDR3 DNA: TGTGCCAGCAGTTATCGGCAGGGCCCCACTGAAGCTTTCTTT; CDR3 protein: CASSYRQGPTEAFF
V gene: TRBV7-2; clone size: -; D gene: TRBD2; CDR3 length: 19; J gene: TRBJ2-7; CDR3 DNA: TGTGCCAGCAGCCCCGGCCCAGGACTAGCGGGGGGAAATAACTACGAGCAGTACTTC; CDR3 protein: CASSPGPGLAGGNNYEQYF
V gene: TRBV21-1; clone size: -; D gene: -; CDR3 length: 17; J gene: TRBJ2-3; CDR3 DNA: TGTGCCAGCACACATAAACCTCTAGCGACCCACACAGATACGCAGTATTTT; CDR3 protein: CASTHKPLATHTDTQYF
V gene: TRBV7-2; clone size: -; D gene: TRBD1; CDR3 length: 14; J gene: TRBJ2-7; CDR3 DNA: TGTGCCAGCAGCTCCGGGACAGAACCCTACGAGCAGTACTTC; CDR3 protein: CASSSGTEPYEQYF
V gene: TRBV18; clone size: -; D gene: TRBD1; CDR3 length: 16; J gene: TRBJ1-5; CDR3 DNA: TGTGCCAGCTCACCGACAGGGGGTATCGGCAATCAGCCCCAGCATTTT; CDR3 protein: CASSPTGGIGNQPQHF
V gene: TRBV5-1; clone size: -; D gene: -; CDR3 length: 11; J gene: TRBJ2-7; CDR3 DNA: TGCGCCAGCAGCCGCTCTAGCGAGCAGTACTTC; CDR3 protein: CASSRSSEQYF
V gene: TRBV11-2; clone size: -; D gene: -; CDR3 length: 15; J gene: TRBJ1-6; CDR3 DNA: TGTGCCAGCAGCTTCAGTCGGGGTGGAAATTCACCCCTCCACTTT; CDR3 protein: CASSFSRGGNSPLHF
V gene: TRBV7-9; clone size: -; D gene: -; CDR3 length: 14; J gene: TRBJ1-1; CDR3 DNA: TGTGCCAGCAGGCACCCGGGAAAGAACACTGAAGCTTTCTTT; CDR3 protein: CASRHPGKNTEAFF
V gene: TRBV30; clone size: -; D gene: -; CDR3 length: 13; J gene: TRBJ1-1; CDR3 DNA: TGTGCCTGGGATCAGGGGCCCGGGACTGAAGCTTTCTTT; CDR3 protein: CAWDQGPGTEAFF
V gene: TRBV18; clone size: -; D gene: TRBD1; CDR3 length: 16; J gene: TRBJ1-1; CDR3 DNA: TGTGCCAGCTCACCGGACGCAGGGGGAGTTGGCACTGAAGCTTTCTTT; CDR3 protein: CASSPDAGGVGTEAFF
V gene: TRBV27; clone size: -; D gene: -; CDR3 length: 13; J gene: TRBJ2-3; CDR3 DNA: TGTGCCAGCAGTTTAGGAACAGGGTTAATCGAGTATTTT; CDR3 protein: CASSLGTGLIEYF
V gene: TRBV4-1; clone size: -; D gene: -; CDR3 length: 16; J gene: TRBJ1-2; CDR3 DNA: TGCGCCAGCAGCCACCCTCTAGTGGAAAGGGGAAGTTTAAGAACCTTC; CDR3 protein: CASSHPLVERGSLRTF
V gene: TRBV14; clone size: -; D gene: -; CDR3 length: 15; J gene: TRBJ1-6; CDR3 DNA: TGTGCCAGCAGAGGTGGGAGGGAGGGCCATTCACCCCTCCACTTT; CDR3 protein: CASRGGREGHSPLHF
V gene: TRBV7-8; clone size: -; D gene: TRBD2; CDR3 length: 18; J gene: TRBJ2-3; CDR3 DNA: TGTGCCAGCAGAGAAAGGGACCCGGGACTAGCGGTGACAGATACGCAGTATTTT; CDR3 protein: CASRERDPGLAVTDTQYF
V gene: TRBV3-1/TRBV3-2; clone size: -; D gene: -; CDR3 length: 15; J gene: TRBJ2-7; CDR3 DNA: TGTGCCAGCAGCCAAGAACCGGGAGTTCCCTACGAGCAGTACTTC; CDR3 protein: CASSQEPGVPYEQYF
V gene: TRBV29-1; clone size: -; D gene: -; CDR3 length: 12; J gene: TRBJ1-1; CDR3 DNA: TGCAGCGTTATTCAGGGGCACACTGAAGCTTTCTTT; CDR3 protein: CSVIQGHTEAFF
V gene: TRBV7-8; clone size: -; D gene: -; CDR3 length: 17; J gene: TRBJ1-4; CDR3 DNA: TGTGCCAGCAGCTTACCATCCGGCTGGGGAGAAGGGGAAAAACTGTTTTTT; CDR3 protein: CASSLPSGWGEGEKLFF
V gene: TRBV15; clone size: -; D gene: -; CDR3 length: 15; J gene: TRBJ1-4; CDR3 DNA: TGTGCCACCAGCCCCGACCGGGACACAGAAGAAAAACTGTTTTTT; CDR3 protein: CATSPDRDTEEKLFF
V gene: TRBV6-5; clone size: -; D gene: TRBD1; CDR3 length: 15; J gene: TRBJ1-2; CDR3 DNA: TGTGCCAGCGGTAATCCCGGGGGACAGGGGTATGGCTACACCTTC; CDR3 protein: CASGNPGGQGYGYTF
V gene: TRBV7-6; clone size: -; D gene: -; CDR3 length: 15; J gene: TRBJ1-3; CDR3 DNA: TGTGCCAGCGGAAAGAAAGAGGCCCCTGGAAACACCATATATTTT; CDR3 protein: CASGKKEAPGNTIYF
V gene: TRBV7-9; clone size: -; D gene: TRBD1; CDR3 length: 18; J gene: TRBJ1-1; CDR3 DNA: TGTGCCAGCAGCTTAGCGCCTGGGACAGGGGGGAGAGGGGCTGAAGCTTTCTTT; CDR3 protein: CASSLAPGTGGRGAEAFF
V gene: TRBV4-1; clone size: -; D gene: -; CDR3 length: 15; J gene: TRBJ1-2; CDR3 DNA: TGCGCCAGCAGCCAAGTTGCGACAGAATCCTATGGCTACACCTTC; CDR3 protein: CASSQVATESYGYTF
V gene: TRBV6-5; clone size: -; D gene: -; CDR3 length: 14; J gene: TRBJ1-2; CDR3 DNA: TGTGCCAGCCGGAATCCCGGGGGGCGCCCTGGCTACACCTTC; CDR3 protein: CASRNPGGRPGYTF
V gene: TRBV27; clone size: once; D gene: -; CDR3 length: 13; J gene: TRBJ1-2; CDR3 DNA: TGTGCCAGCAGTTCAGCCGGAGGCTATGGCTACACCTTC; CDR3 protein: CASSSAGGYGYTF
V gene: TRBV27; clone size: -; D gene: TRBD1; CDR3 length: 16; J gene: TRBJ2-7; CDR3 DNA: TGTGCCAGCGGGACTATCACAGGGGGCGCGATTAGCGAGCAGTACTTC; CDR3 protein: CASGTITGGAISEQYF